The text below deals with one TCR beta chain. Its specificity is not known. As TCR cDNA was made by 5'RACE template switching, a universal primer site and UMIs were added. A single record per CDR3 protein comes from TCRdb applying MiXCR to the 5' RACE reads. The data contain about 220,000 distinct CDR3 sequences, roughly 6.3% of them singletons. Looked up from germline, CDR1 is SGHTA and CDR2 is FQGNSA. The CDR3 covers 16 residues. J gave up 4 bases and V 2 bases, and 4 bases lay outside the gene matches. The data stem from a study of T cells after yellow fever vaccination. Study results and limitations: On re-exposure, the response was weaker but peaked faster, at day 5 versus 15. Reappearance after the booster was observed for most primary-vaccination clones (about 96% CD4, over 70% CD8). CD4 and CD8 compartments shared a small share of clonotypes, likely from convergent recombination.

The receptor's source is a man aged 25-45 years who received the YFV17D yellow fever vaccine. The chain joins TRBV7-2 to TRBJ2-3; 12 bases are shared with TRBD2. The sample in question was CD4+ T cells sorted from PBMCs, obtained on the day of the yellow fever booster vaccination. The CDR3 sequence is CASSLLAGGGPDTQYF. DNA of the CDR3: TGTGCCAGCAGCTTACTAGCGGGAGGGGGCCCAGATACGCAGTATTTT.